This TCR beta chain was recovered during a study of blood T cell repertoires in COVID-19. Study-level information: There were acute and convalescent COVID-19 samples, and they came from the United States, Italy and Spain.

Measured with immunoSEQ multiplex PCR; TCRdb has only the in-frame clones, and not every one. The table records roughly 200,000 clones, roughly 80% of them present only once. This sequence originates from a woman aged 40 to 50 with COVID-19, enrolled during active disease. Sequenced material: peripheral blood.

CDR3 in DNA: TGTGCCAGCAGCGTAGAAGGACAGGCTAAAAAACTGTTTTTT. Translating gives CASSVEGQAKKLFF. The V and J genes are TRBV9 and TRBJ1-4; 7 bases map to TRBD1. CDR1 SGDLS and CDR2 YYNGEE come from the germline V gene. This CDR3 is built from 14 residues. V trimming: 0 bases; J trimming: 9 bases; junction bases outside the gene matches: 5.